A selection of T cell receptor beta chains follows, all from one sample in a study of cytomegalovirus exposure and HLA in healthy donors. Only in-frame clones appear in the TCRdb table, and some are missing; sequencing was by immunoSEQ multiplex PCR. Among approximately 120,000 clones listed, roughly 79% were seen once. Input material: PBMCs. The receptor source for this set is a woman aged 45-60 years in good health and CMV-seropositive. Each CDR3 is given with its conserved first and last residue. Each record gives: V gene, J gene, CDR3 protein.

V gene: TRBV7-2; J gene: TRBJ2-3; CDR3 protein: CASSFLAGGADTQYF
V gene: TRBV13; J gene: TRBJ2-7; CDR3 protein: CASSPRGLAGITGYEQYF
V gene: TRBV7-9; J gene: TRBJ1-2; CDR3 protein: CASSLVGRDRGSTNYGYTF
V gene: TRBV18; J gene: TRBJ2-7; CDR3 protein: CASSPNRRGSGDEQYF
V gene: TRBV15; J gene: TRBJ2-1; CDR3 protein: CATSLRLAASNEQFF
V gene: TRBV6-1; J gene: TRBJ1-2; CDR3 protein: CASGREAYGYTF
V gene: TRBV7-9; J gene: TRBJ2-7; CDR3 protein: CSSSGLGQGALHEQYF
V gene: TRBV11-2; J gene: TRBJ2-3; CDR3 protein: CASNLAGVGTDTQYF
V gene: TRBV9; J gene: TRBJ1-5; CDR3 protein: CASSVPPGYQPQHF
V gene: TRBV5-4; J gene: TRBJ1-2; CDR3 protein: CASSVLANYGYTF
V gene: TRBV6-1; J gene: TRBJ2-7; CDR3 protein: CASSNSGTGEQYF
V gene: TRBV9; J gene: TRBJ2-1; CDR3 protein: CASSVAQGGYNEQFF
V gene: TRBV5-6; J gene: TRBJ2-7; CDR3 protein: CASSLARYEQYF
V gene: TRBV6-5; J gene: TRBJ1-1; CDR3 protein: CASSPEGTEAFF
V gene: TRBV2; J gene: TRBJ1-1; CDR3 protein: CASSDAGAGTEAFF
V gene: TRBV5-1; J gene: TRBJ1-6; CDR3 protein: CASSSDRESSPLHF
V gene: TRBV9; J gene: TRBJ2-3; CDR3 protein: CASSVRATFTDTQYF
V gene: TRBV18; J gene: TRBJ2-7; CDR3 protein: CASSSSSYEQYF
V gene: TRBV7-3; J gene: TRBJ2-3; CDR3 protein: CASSPQPGQGHTQYF
V gene: TRBV18; J gene: TRBJ2-1; CDR3 protein: CASSPRGVNEQFF
V gene: TRBV15; J gene: TRBJ1-4; CDR3 protein: CATSKGGYRDEKLFF
V gene: TRBV4-2; J gene: TRBJ2-5; CDR3 protein: CASSLGGSFKGETQYF
V gene: TRBV7-3; J gene: TRBJ2-3; CDR3 protein: CASSSLAGGTDTQYF
V gene: TRBV27; J gene: TRBJ1-1; CDR3 protein: CASSLLVYRLGGGTEAFF
V gene: TRBV27; J gene: TRBJ2-3; CDR3 protein: CASSRLAGPTDTQYF
V gene: TRBV15; J gene: TRBJ2-7; CDR3 protein: CATSGGGIYEQYF
V gene: TRBV18; J gene: TRBJ2-6; CDR3 protein: CASSPGTGELGANVLTF
V gene: TRBV18; J gene: TRBJ2-5; CDR3 protein: CASSRRTSGQETQYF
V gene: TRBV7-9; J gene: TRBJ2-1; CDR3 protein: CASSRPRAGYNEQFF
V gene: TRBV9; J gene: TRBJ2-2; CDR3 protein: CASSLMGANTGELFF
V gene: TRBV5-5; J gene: TRBJ2-1; CDR3 protein: CASSLRLAGGYQFF
V gene: TRBV7-9; J gene: TRBJ1-2; CDR3 protein: CSSSRDSYGYTF
V gene: TRBV19; J gene: TRBJ2-4; CDR3 protein: CASSLGGGRNKNIQYF
V gene: TRBV5-1; J gene: TRBJ2-1; CDR3 protein: CASSSDSSYNEQFF
V gene: TRBV19; J gene: TRBJ1-2; CDR3 protein: CATFHYGYTF
V gene: TRBV5-1; J gene: TRBJ2-1; CDR3 protein: CASSLEGQGVNEQFF
V gene: TRBV4-3; J gene: TRBJ1-2; CDR3 protein: CASSLTTGNYGYTF
V gene: TRBV5-5; J gene: TRBJ1-1; CDR3 protein: CASSLARAVTRVVEAFF
V gene: TRBV6-1; J gene: -; CDR3 protein: CASSETPGQQYEQYF
V gene: TRBV4-2; J gene: TRBJ2-1; CDR3 protein: CASSQQGWNEQFF
V gene: TRBV19; J gene: TRBJ1-1; CDR3 protein: CASTLDGMNTEAFF
V gene: TRBV29-1; J gene: TRBJ2-1; CDR3 protein: CSVVGTSGYNEQFF
V gene: TRBV2; J gene: TRBJ1-4; CDR3 protein: CASSRVQGEKLFF
V gene: TRBV7-2; J gene: TRBJ2-7; CDR3 protein: CASSLAWTGGDEQYF
V gene: TRBV7-9; J gene: TRBJ1-2; CDR3 protein: CASSLPPTGKSYGYTF
V gene: TRBV19; J gene: TRBJ2-6; CDR3 protein: CASSIVGRGSGANVLTF
V gene: TRBV2; J gene: TRBJ2-2; CDR3 protein: CASKIGQGGYGELFF
V gene: TRBV15; J gene: TRBJ2-1; CDR3 protein: CATSREFGQRRNEQFF
V gene: TRBV25-1; J gene: TRBJ1-2; CDR3 protein: CASKPMGQGGNYGYTF